Below are 17 T cell receptor beta chains sequenced from a single sample in a study of cytotoxic CD8 clonotypes in ibrutinib-treated CLL. The data were produced by immunoSEQ multiplex PCR, yet TCRdb's version contains in-frame clones alone and is incomplete. The sample lists about 180,000 clones, roughly four fifths occurring once. The sample was PBMCs, taken after 24 months of ibrutinib treatment. The receptors derive from a human donor with chronic lymphocytic leukemia.

This clone was recorded only once. The chain carries TRBV28 and TRBJ1-1, with a possible D match to TRBD1 (5 bases). V was shortened by 6 bases and J by 3 bases, with 20 bases between the two germline ends. Germline V CDR1 and CDR2: MDHEN, SYDVKM. The CDR3 is 16 amino acids. The CDR3 loop reads CASRVYSRGTDTEAFF. CDR3 in DNA: TGTGCCAGCAGAGTCTATTCAAGGGGTACGGACACTGAAGCTTTCTTT.

This chain links TRBV11-3 with TRBJ2-1; D ambiguous. V dropped 4 bases and J dropped 0 bases, with 13 bases sitting between them. The germline V gene encodes CDR1 SGHNT and CDR2 YENEEA. The CDR3 has 16 residues. The CDR3 protein is CASSSQGGSSYNEQFF. The CDR3 region has the DNA TGTGCCAGCAGCTCCCAAGGCGGAAGCTCCTACAATGAGCAGTTCTTC.

This clone has just one count. The chain has TRBV4-2 and TRBJ2-2; the match to TRBD1 covers 9 bases. Germline lookup yields CDR1 LGHNA and CDR2 YNFKEQ. Losses at the gene ends were 0 bases for V and 5 bases for J; bases not matched to a gene: 4. This CDR3 region has 16 residues. CDR3 amino acids: CASSQEDRGPTGELFF. CDR3 DNA sequence: TGTGCCAGCAGCCAAGAGGACAGGGGTCCGACCGGGGAGCTGTTTTTT.

As DNA, the CDR3 is TGTGCCAGCACCGCCAGCCGGAATGAAAAACTGTTTTTT. It encodes CASTASRNEKLFF. This chain connects TRBV7-2 to TRBJ1-4; D is unclear. V was pared by 7 bases and J by 5 bases, with 11 bases between. This CDR3 region has 13 residues. Germline V gene data show CDR1 as SGHTA and CDR2 as FQGNSA.

This rearrangement joins TRBV6-1 to TRBJ1-1; D is unclear. The germline V gene has CDR1 MNHNS and CDR2 SASEGT. Trimming left V 2 bases short and J 3 bases short, with 13 bases between. The CDR3 runs 15 residues. This chain's CDR3 is CASSERFPPDTEAFF. The CDR3 DNA is TGTGCCAGCAGTGAAAGATTCCCACCGGACACTGAAGCTTTCTTT.

The chain carries TRBV2 and TRBJ2-7, with a tentative D call TRBD1 (6 bases). This CDR3 contains 11 residues. Germline V CDR1 and CDR2: SNHLY, FYNNEI. V was shortened by 9 bases and J by 3 bases, with 9 bases between the two germline ends. For the CDR3, the DNA is TGTGCCAGTCAGGGGAACTACGAGCAGTACTTC. Protein sequence: CASQGNYEQYF.

This sequence joins TRBV4-3 and TRBJ2-7; 12 bases line up with TRBD2. Germline V gene data show CDR1 as LGHNA and CDR2 as YSLEER. This CDR3 comprises 16 residues. The V segment lost 0 bases and the J segment 2 bases; nucleotides outside the gene matches: 2. The CDR3 loop is CASSQEPSGRAYEQYF. Here the CDR3 DNA reads TGCGCCAGCAGCCAAGAGCCTAGCGGGAGGGCCTACGAGCAGTACTTC.

The chain employs TRBV15 and TRBJ2-5; D tentatively reads TRBD1 or TRBD2 (6 bases each). CDR3 length equals 16 residues. Trimming removed 0 bases at V and 4 bases at J, with 15 bases between. The germline CDR1 and CDR2 sequences are LNHNV and YYDKDF (reference sequence). This chain's CDR3 is CATSREDRRGTETQYF. The CDR3 region has the DNA TGTGCCACCAGCAGAGAGGATCGGAGGGGGACAGAGACCCAGTACTTC.

A word on this clone: Sequence at one end of the junction differs from germline and may be a read error. The J gene is TRBJ1-1, the V gene TRBV7-9; D is undetermined. Germline-derived CDR1 and CDR2 are SEHNR and FQNEAQ (reference sequence). CDR3 size: 13 residues. The CDR3 nucleotides read TGTGCCAGCAGCCTAGCGGGGATCACTGAAGCTTTCTTT. It yields the protein CASSLAGITEAFF. The variable domain in full, completed from reference TRBV7-9 and TRBJ1-1, reads DTGVSQNPRHKITKRGQNVTFRCDPISEHNRLYWYRQTLGQGPEFLTYFQNEAQLEKSRLLSDRFSAERPKGSFSTLEIQRTEQGDSAMYLCASSLAGITEAFFGQGTRLTVV.

The chain joins TRBV6-5 to TRBJ1-4, with D tentatively TRBD1 (5 bases). From germline, CDR1 is MNHEY and CDR2 SVGAGI. The V and J ends lost 0 bases and 3 bases respectively, with 8 bases between them. The CDR3 runs 15 residues. Here the CDR3 DNA reads TGTGCCAGCAGTTACTCCAGGGCGGCTAATGAAAAACTGTTTTTT. It translates to CASSYSRAANEKLFF.

The J gene is TRBJ1-5, the V gene TRBV19; 7 positions agree with TRBD1. The germline V gene has CDR1 LNHDA and CDR2 SQIVND (reference sequence). The CDR3 length is 14 residues. V trimming: 4 bases; J trimming: 5 bases; junction bases outside the gene matches: 5. This CDR3 reads CASSTNRGHQPQHF. In nucleotides, the CDR3 is TGTGCCAGTAGTACCAACAGGGGACATCAGCCCCAGCATTTT.

This chain uses TRBV9 with TRBJ2-7; tentatively, D is TRBD2 (5 bases). This CDR3 has 15 amino acids. The V and J ends lost 4 bases and 8 bases respectively, with 22 bases between them. CDR1 is SGDLS, CDR2 YYNGEE, per germline. The CDR3 reads CASSSHLGERVKQYF. Here the CDR3 DNA reads TGTGCCAGCAGCTCCCACCTCGGAGAGAGGGTTAAGCAGTACTTC.

The genes are TRBV19 and TRBJ1-3, with D tentatively TRBD1 (6 bases). Trimming removed 4 bases at V and 3 bases at J, with 13 bases between. Germline values: CDR1 LNHDA, CDR2 SQIVND (reference sequence). The CDR3 spans 15 residues. The CDR3 bases are TGTGCCAGTAGTACCCTCGGGGGCGGTGGAAACACCATATATTTT. Its translation is CASSTLGGGGNTIYF.

The chain couples TRBV7-6 to TRBJ2-5; D is ambiguous. This CDR3 comprises 13 residues. V gave up 5 bases and J gave up 5 bases, with 12 bases separating them. The germline CDR1 and CDR2 sequences are SGHVS and FNYEAQ. CDR3 protein: CASSPTAVETQYF. The CDR3 coding sequence is TGTGCCAGCAGCCCCACGGCGGTTGAGACCCAGTACTTC.

V usage is TRBV30 and J usage is TRBJ2-3, with D hard to call. Germline V lookup: CDR1 GTSNPN, CDR2 SVGIG (reference sequence). The CDR3 is made up of 15 amino acids. V was clipped by 5 bases and J by 2 bases, with 17 bases between them. CDR3 in DNA: TGTGCCTGGGTTCGGCGCGAGGTTCCCACAGATACGCAGTATTTT. Encoded protein: CAWVRREVPTDTQYF.

The chain employs TRBV7-6 and TRBJ2-2; no firm D call. The CDR3 spans 11 residues. The V end was cut by 5 bases, the J end by 7 bases, with 5 bases between. Germline-derived CDR1 and CDR2 are SGHVS and FNYEAQ. Here the CDR3 DNA reads TGTGCCAGCAGCATTGGCGGGGAGCTGTTTTTT. Its protein product is CASSIGGELFF.

The chain links TRBV7-2 to TRBJ1-5; D remains ambiguous. The CDR3 spans 15 residues. Trimming shortened V by 4 bases and J by 0 bases, and 10 bases separated the two germline ends. In germline, CDR1 is SGHTA, CDR2 FQGNSA. The CDR3 bases are TGTGCCAGCAGCTCACTCGGAACTAGCAATCAGCCCCAGCATTTT. It encodes CASSSLGTSNQPQHF.